This T cell receptor (beta chain) came from a study of cytomegalovirus exposure and HLA in healthy donors. The germline gives CDR1 LNHDA, CDR2 SQIVND (reference sequence). The CDR3 runs to 15 residues. The ends lost 7 bases at V and 6 bases at J; junction bases unmatched: 10. This clone was recorded once. TCRdb keeps only in-frame clones here, not all; method: immunoSEQ multiplex PCR. Among tens of thousands of clones listed, about 96% were seen once. This receptor was taken from a man younger than 30 in good health and CMV-seropositive. Sequencing was performed on PBMCs. The chain employs TRBV19 and TRBJ1-5; 9 bases are a match to TRBD1. The DNA of the CDR3 is TGTGCCAGTATCCCCGGGGGACAGGGAATTCAGCCCCAGCATTTT. It translates to CASIPGGQGIQPQHF.